One sample yielded the 11 T cell receptor beta chains listed below, sequenced in a study of blood T cells in healthy people across ages. Then a second PCR, running about 7 to 11 cycles, was carried out with a sample-barcoded 5' primer and a J-beta primer mix. TCRdb passed the 5' RACE reads through MiXCR, listing each CDR3 protein once. The sample holds some 1,800,000 distinct CDR3 sequences, roughly two fifths seen once. Sequencing was done on a sample of blood. The receptors originated from a human donor in good health.

The chain carries TRBV29-1 and TRBJ2-1, with unresolved D. Trimming took 0 bases from V and 2 from J, leaving 14 bases between them. The CDR3 length is 16 residues. The germline V gene encodes CDR1 SQVTM and CDR2 ANQGSEA. DNA for the CDR3: TGCAGCGTTGAAGATCCCCGGAAGGCCCCCTACAATGAGCAGTTCTTC. Its translation is CSVEDPRKAPYNEQFF.

This clonotype was counted between two and nine times. The rearrangement joins TRBV3-1 to TRBJ2-7, with TRBD1 matching 9 bases. This CDR3 has 13 residues. V lost 5 bases and J lost 6; bases outside the gene matches: 5. CDR1 LGHDT and CDR2 YNNKEL come from the germline V gene (reference sequence). The CDR3 region has the DNA TGTGCCAGCAGCGACAGGGGGGTCGGCGAGCAGTACTTC. Its protein is CASSDRGVGEQYF.

This chain connects TRBV29-1 to TRBJ1-2; the match to TRBD1 covers 7 bases. CDR3 length: 12 amino acids. With 6 bases clipped from V and 8 bases from J, the junction kept 9 bases outside the gene matches. Germline V gene lookup returns CDR1 SQVTM and CDR2 ANQGSEA. CDR3 coding DNA: TGCAGCGTCTTCGACAGGGTTGGCGGCTACACCTTC. This sequence encodes CSVFDRVGGYTF.

The J gene is TRBJ2-7, the V gene TRBV27; the D call may be TRBD1 or TRBD2 (5 bases each). Per germline, CDR1 MNHEY and CDR2 SMNVEV (reference sequence). Trimming stripped 6 bases from V and 12 bases from J, with 21 bases between. The CDR3 runs to 13 residues. CDR3 in amino acids: CASSSSGKRDLYF. The CDR3 nucleotides are TGTGCCAGCAGCTCCTCGGGGAAACGGGACCTGTACTTC.

The sample holds a few counts of this clonotype. The J gene is TRBJ2-7, the V gene TRBV7-2, with a weak D call TRBD2 (7 bases). CDR3 length: 15 residues. From germline, CDR1 is SGHTA and CDR2 FQGNSA. V was shortened by 5 bases and J by 4 bases, with 18 bases between the two germline ends. CDR3 region: CASSPNGGGPYEQYF. The CDR3 DNA follows: TGTGCCAGCAGCCCGAATGGGGGGGGGCCTTACGAGCAGTACTTC.

This clonotype has just a few counts. One junction end does not reproduce the germline sequence, and a read error may be involved. This chain connects TRBV4-1 to TRBJ1-2; D is unresolved. The CDR3 runs to 13 residues. Germline V gene lookup returns CDR1 MGHRA and CDR2 YSYEKL. In nucleotides, the CDR3 is TGCGCCGGCAGCCAAGATGTACTAGGAGGCTACACCTTC. It encodes CAGSQDVLGGYTF.

This clonotype appeared a few times. V gene TRBV6-6 combines with J gene TRBJ2-1, with 7 bases fitting TRBD2. This CDR3 comprises 15 residues. After removal of 5 bases from V and 7 bases from J, the junction contained 11 bases not matched to a gene. Germline CDR1 reads MNHNY; CDR2 reads SVGAGI (reference sequence). For the CDR3, the DNA is TGTGCCAGCAGTCCCTCGGGCGGGGGAAAGAATGAGCAGTTCTTC. The encoded protein is CASSPSGGGKNEQFF.

The rearrangement uses TRBV5-6 and TRBJ2-3; 8 nucleotides line up with TRBD1. Germline CDR1 SGHDT, CDR2 YYEEEE. Trimming cost V 2 bases and J 2 bases; bases outside gene matches: 7. This CDR3 spans 16 amino acids. The CDR3 coding sequence is TGTGCCAGCAGCTTACCGGGGACAGGAGCCACAGATACGCAGTATTTT. Amino acid sequence: CASSLPGTGATDTQYF.

This clonotype has only a few counts. The chain joins TRBV10-3 to TRBJ2-5; TRBD1 agrees at 12 bases. Germline V gives CDR1 ENHRY, CDR2 SYGVKD. V shed 5 bases and J 11 bases; nucleotides not matched to a gene: 18. The CDR3 totals 17 residues. CDR3 bases: TGTGCCATCAGTCCCAGTCAACCGGGACAGGGGGCAAATGAGCAGTACTTC. Its protein product is CAISPSQPGQGANEQYF.

This chain joins TRBV29-1 and TRBJ2-5; 7 bases fit TRBD1. The J call may be mistaken, given a closer DNA end match to TRBJ2-1. Germline V gene lookup returns CDR1 SQVTM and CDR2 ANQGSEA. CDR3 length: 18 residues. The CDR3 bases are TGCAGCGTTCGTACTACCGGACAGGTTCTTTCGTTTCAAGAGACCCAGTTCTTC. Translation gives CSVRTTGQVLSFQETQFF.

The J gene is TRBJ2-1, the V gene TRBV5-6; 13 positions match TRBD2. The V gene's germline CDR1 is SGHDT and CDR2 YYEEEE. V lost 2 bases and J lost 8; bases outside the gene matches: 7. The CDR3 contains 16 residues. The CDR3 DNA reads TGTGCCAGCAGCTTCCGACTAGCGGGGGGCGTCGATGAGCAGTTCTTC. This codes for CASSFRLAGGVDEQFF.